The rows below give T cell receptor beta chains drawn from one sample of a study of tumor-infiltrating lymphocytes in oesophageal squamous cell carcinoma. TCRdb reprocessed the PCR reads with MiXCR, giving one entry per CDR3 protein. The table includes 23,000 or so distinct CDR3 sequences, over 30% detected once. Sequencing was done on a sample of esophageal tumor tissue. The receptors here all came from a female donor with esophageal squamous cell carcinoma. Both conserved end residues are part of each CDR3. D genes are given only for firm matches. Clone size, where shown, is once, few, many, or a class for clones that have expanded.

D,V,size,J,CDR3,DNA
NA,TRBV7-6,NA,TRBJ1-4,CASSSQGSTHEKLFF,TGTGCTAGCAGCTCACAGGGTTCAACCCATGAAAAACTGTTTTTT
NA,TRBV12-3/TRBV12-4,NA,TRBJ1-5,CASNHEGQPQHF,TGTGCCAGCAACCATGAGGGTCAGCCCCAGCATTTT
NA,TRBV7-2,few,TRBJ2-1,CASSLGLSYNEQFF,TGTGCCAGCAGCTTAGGGCTGTCCTACAATGAGCAGTTCTTC
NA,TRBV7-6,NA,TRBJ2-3,CASTPSGTPTDTQYF,TGTGCCAGCACGCCATCCGGGACTCCCACAGATACGCAGTATTTT
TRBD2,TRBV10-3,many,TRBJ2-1,CAISREGLENYYNEQFF,TGTGCCATCAGTCGAGAGGGACTAGAAAATTACTACAATGAGCAGTTCTTC
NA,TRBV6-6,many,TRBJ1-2,CASSYIRGHGYTF,TGTGCCAGCAGTTACATCAGGGGCCATGGCTACACCTTC
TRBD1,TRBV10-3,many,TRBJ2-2,CAISDKGGGGELFF,TGTGCCATCAGTGATAAAGGGGGCGGCGGGGAGCTGTTTTTT
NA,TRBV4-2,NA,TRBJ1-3,CASSHLGELVGNTIYF,TGTGCCAGCAGCCACCTGGGGGAGTTGGTTGGAAACACCATATATTTT
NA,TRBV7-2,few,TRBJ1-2,CASSLLPGGYTF,TGTGCCAGCAGCTTATTGCCAGGGGGCTACACCTTC
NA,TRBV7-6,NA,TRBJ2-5,CASSLGGYQETQYF,TGTGCCAGCAGCTTGGGCGGCTACCAAGAGACCCAGTACTTC
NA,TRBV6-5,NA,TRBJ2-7,CASSYSSRFRNSGPSYEQYF,TGTGCCAGCAGTTACTCATCGCGCTTTCGGAACTCTGGGCCCTCCTACGAGCAGTACTTC
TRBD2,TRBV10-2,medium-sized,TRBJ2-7,CASRGGSSYEQYF,TGCGCCAGCAGGGGCGGGAGTTCCTACGAGCAGTACTTC
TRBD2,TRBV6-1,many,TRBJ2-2,CASRTEGLAGGQRTGELFF,TGTGCCAGTAGGACGGAGGGACTAGCGGGAGGGCAACGGACCGGGGAGCTGTTTTTT
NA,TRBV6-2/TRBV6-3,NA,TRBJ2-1,CASSYSGGSYNEQFF,TGTGCCAGCAGTTACTCGGGGGGTTCCTACAATGAGCAGTTCTTC
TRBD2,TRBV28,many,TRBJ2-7,CASRKGLAYEQYF,TGTGCCAGCCGAAAGGGACTAGCTTACGAGCAGTACTTC
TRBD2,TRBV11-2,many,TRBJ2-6,CASSLALAGSSGANVLTF,TGTGCCAGCAGCTTAGCCCTAGCGGGATCCTCTGGGGCCAACGTCCTGACTTTC
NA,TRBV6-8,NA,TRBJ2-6,CASSYGVSGANVLTF,TGTGCCAGCAGTTACGGGGTATCTGGGGCCAACGTCCTGACTTTC
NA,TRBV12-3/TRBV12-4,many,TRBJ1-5,CASTSNLGGGIQPQHF,TGTGCCAGCACCTCCAACCTCGGGGGGGGCATTCAGCCCCAGCATTTT
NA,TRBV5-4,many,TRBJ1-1,CASSKPGDTEAFF,TGTGCCAGCAGCAAACCAGGGGACACTGAAGCTTTCTTT
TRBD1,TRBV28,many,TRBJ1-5,CASRPQGGSNQPQHF,TGTGCCAGCAGACCACAGGGGGGTAGCAATCAGCCCCAGCATTTT
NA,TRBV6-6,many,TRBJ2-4,CASSYSITLAKNIQYF,TGTGCCAGCAGTTACTCGATAACGCTAGCCAAAAACATTCAGTACTTC
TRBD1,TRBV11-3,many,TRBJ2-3,CASSQGQASVTQYF,TGTGCCAGCAGCCAGGGACAGGCCTCAGTTACGCAGTATTTT
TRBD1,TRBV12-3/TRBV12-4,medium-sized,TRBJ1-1,CASSSEGTGVTEAFF,TGTGCCAGCAGTTCAGAAGGGACAGGGGTGACTGAAGCTTTCTTT
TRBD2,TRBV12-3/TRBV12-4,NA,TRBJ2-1,CASSSSGFFGNEQFF,TGTGCCAGCAGTAGTAGCGGGTTCTTCGGCAATGAGCAGTTCTTC
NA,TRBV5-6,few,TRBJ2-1,CASSLETNSYEQFF,TGTGCCAGCAGCTTGGAGACTAACTCCTACGAGCAGTTCTTC
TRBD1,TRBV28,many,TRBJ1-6,CASSSGQLNSPLHF,TGTGCCAGCAGCTCGGGACAGCTTAATTCACCCCTCCACTTT
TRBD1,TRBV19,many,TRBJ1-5,CASSTQGGRGQPQHF,TGTGCCAGTAGTACTCAGGGGGGCCGAGGCCAGCCCCAGCATTTT
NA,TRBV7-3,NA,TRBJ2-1,CASSSGGGGLGNEQFF,TGTGCCAGCAGCTCAGGGGGTGGGGGGCTGGGGAATGAGCAGTTCTTC
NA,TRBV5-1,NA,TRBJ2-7,CASSLRRQDIYEQYF,TGCGCCAGCAGCTTGCGTCGACAGGATATCTACGAGCAGTACTTC
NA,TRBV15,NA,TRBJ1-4,CATSRDKGTINEKLFF,TGTGCCACCAGCAGAGATAAGGGGACCATTAATGAAAAACTGTTTTTT
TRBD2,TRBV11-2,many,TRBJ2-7,CASSLAGEWNEQYF,TGTGCCAGCAGCCTAGCGGGAGAGTGGAATGAGCAGTACTTC
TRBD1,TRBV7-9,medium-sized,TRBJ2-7,CASSFFLFVTSKDRAYEQYF,TGTGCCAGCAGCTTTTTCCTCTTTGTGACCTCGAAGGACAGGGCCTACGAGCAGTACTTC
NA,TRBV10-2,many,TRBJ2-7,CASSELTGMVPNNEQYF,TGCGCCAGCAGCGAGCTCACAGGGATGGTCCCTAACAATGAGCAGTACTTC
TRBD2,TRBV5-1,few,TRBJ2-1,CASSLLAGEYNEQFF,TGCGCCAGCAGCTTACTAGCGGGAGAATACAATGAGCAGTTCTTC
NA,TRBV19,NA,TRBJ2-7,CASSMGSFYYEQYF,TGTGCCAGTAGTATGGGCAGTTTCTACTACGAGCAGTACTTC
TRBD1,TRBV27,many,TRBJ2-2,CASSFSSTGGRGTGELFF,TGTGCCAGCAGTTTTTCCTCAACAGGGGGCCGGGGTACCGGGGAGCTGTTTTTT
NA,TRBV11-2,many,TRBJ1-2,CASSLRHSNYGYTF,TGTGCCAGCAGCTTACGACATTCTAACTATGGCTACACCTTC
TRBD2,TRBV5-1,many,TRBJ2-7,CASSPAGLAGVYEQYF,TGCGCCAGCAGCCCCGCCGGACTAGCGGGTGTGTACGAGCAGTACTTC
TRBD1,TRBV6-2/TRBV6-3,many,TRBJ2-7,CASSTGTGVPYEQYF,TGTGCCAGCAGCACCGGGACAGGGGTTCCCTACGAGCAGTACTTC
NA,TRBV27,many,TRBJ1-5,CASRVWGQPQHF,TGTGCCAGCAGGGTGTGGGGTCAGCCCCAGCATTTT
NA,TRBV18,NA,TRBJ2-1,CASSPQARAYNEQFF,TGTGCCAGCTCACCACAAGCTAGGGCCTACAATGAGCAGTTCTTC
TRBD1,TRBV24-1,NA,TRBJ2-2,CATSDYFRGTGDTGELFF,TGTGCCACCAGTGACTATTTTCGCGGCACAGGGGACACCGGGGAGCTGTTTTTT
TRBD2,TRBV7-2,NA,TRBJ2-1,CASSGTSGSYNEQFF,TGTGCCAGCAGCGGGACTAGCGGGAGCTACAATGAGCAGTTCTTC
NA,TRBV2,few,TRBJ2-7,CASIRDWTSYEQYF,TGTGCCAGCATCCGGGACTGGACGTCCTACGAGCAGTACTTC
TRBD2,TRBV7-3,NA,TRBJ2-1,CASSFLAGGPLSSYNEQFF,TGTGCCAGCAGCTTCTTAGCGGGAGGGCCGTTGAGCTCCTACAATGAGCAGTTCTTC
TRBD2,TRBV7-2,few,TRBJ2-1,CASSLRGGHEQFF,TGTGCCAGCAGCTTAAGGGGAGGGCATGAGCAGTTCTTC
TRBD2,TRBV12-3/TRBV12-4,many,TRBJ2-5,CASSLGLDETQYF,TGTGCCAGCAGCCTGGGACTAGATGAGACCCAGTACTTC
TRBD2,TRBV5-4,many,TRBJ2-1,CASSLGTGLAGGEQFF,TGTGCCAGCAGCTTGGGAACGGGACTAGCGGGAGGTGAGCAGTTCTTC
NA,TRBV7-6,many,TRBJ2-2,CASSSVRTGELFF,TGTGCCAGCAGTTCAGTTCGGACCGGGGAGCTGTTTTTT
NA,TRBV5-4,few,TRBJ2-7,CASSSPEEQYF,TGTGCCAGCAGCTCGCCTGAGGAGCAGTACTTC
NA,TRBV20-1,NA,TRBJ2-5,CSARFQVLQETQYF,TGCAGTGCTAGGTTTCAGGTTCTACAAGAGACCCAGTACTTC
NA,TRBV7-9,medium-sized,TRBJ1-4,CASSLNPNVEKLFF,TGTGCCAGCAGCCTGAATCCCAACGTCGAAAAACTGTTTTTT
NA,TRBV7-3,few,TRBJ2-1,CASSWGGPNNEQFF,TGTGCCAGCAGCTGGGGCGGACCAAACAATGAGCAGTTCTTC
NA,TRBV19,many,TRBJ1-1,CASSRPDGTTEAFF,TGTGCCAGTAGTAGACCGGACGGGACCACTGAAGCTTTCTTT
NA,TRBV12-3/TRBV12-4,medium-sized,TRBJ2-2,CASSFIFGTGELFF,TGTGCCAGCAGTTTTATTTTCGGGACCGGGGAGCTGTTTTTT
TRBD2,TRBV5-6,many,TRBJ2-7,CASRLAYSYEQYF,TGTGCCAGCAGACTAGCGTATTCCTACGAGCAGTACTTC
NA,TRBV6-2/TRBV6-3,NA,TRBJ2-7,CASSYFASGAYEQYF,TGTGCCAGCAGTTACTTCGCCTCAGGAGCCTACGAGCAGTACTTC